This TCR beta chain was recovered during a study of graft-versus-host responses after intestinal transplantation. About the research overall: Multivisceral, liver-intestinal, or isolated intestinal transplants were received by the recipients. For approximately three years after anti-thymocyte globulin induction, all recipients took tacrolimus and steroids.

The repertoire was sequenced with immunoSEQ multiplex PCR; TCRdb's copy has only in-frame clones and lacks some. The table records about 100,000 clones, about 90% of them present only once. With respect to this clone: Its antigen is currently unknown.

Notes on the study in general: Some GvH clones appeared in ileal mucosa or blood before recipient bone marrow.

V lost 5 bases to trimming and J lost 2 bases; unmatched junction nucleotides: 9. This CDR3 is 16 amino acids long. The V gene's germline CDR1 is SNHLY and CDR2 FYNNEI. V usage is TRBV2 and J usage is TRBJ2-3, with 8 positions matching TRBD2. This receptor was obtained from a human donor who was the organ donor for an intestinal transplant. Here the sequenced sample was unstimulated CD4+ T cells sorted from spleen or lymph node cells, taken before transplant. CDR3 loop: CASSPRGGTLTDTQYF. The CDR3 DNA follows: TGTGCCAGCAGTCCCCGGGGGGGCACACTCACAGATACGCAGTATTTT.